The 20 T cell receptor beta chains in this list originate from one sample, sequenced in a study of blood T cell repertoires in COVID-19. The method was immunoSEQ multiplex PCR; TCRdb's version includes in-frame clones alone and lacks a portion of them. Here the sample spans about 43,000 clones, around 90% being singletons. Sequenced sample: peripheral blood. The source of these receptors is a woman older than 75 with active COVID-19.

The chain joins TRBV4-2 to TRBJ1-1; tentatively, D is TRBD1 (6 bases). The CDR3 is made up of 17 amino acids. CDR1 and CDR2 (germline): LGHNA, YNFKEQ. With 0 bases removed from V and 4 bases from J, the gap between germline ends came to 18 bases. Here the CDR3 reads CASSQDVGTTGGTEAFF. The CDR3 coding sequence is TGTGCCAGCAGCCAAGATGTGGGGACAACAGGAGGCACTGAAGCTTTCTTT.

The gene calls are TRBV11-2 and TRBJ2-5; 13 nucleotides match TRBD2. The J segment lost 3 bases and the V segment lost 1 base, leaving 8 bases of the junction unmatched. Germline assignment: CDR1 SGHAT and CDR2 FQNNGV. This CDR3 has 18 residues. CDR3 sequence: CASSLGTGGLAGEETQYF. In nucleotides, the CDR3 is TGTGCCAGCAGCTTAGGAACGGGAGGACTAGCGGGGGAAGAGACCCAGTACTTC.

The gene calls are TRBV7-9 and TRBJ2-3; D might be TRBD2 (6 bases). Trimming stripped 8 bases from V and 4 bases from J, with 19 bases between. Germline lookup yields CDR1 SEHNR and CDR2 FQNEAQ (reference sequence). The CDR3 has 15 amino acids. The CDR3: CASWAEGRRADTQYF. CDR3 DNA: TGTGCCAGCTGGGCCGAGGGGAGGAGAGCAGATACGCAGTATTTT.

The rearrangement links TRBV25-1 to TRBJ2-7, with 10 bases fitting TRBD1. CDR1 and CDR2 from the germline V gene are MGHDK and SYGVNS. The J segment lost 3 bases and the V segment lost 6 bases, leaving 2 bases of the junction unmatched. The length of the CDR3 is 13 residues. The CDR3 region has the DNA TGTGCCAGCAGGACAGGGGGCTACTACGAGCAGTACTTC. This sequence encodes CASRTGGYYEQYF.

The chain links TRBV7-2 to TRBJ2-7, with D maybe TRBD2 (6 bases). Trimming cost V 1 base and J 4 bases, with 17 bases left between them. CDR1 and CDR2 from the germline V gene are SGHTA and FQGNSA. The CDR3 extends over 16 amino acids. CDR3 loop: CASSLGGWGDRYEQYF. Here the CDR3 DNA reads TGTGCCAGCAGCTTAGGTGGTTGGGGGGACCGGTACGAGCAGTACTTC.

The rearrangement uses TRBV5-1 and TRBJ2-7, with 8 positions matching TRBD2. The CDR3 totals 13 residues. Germline lookup yields CDR1 SGHRS and CDR2 YFSETQ. V trimming: 5 bases; J trimming: 0 bases; junction bases outside the gene matches: 1. CDR3 coding DNA: TGCGCCAGCAGGAGCGGGGGCTCCTACGAGCAGTACTTC. Translation gives CASRSGGSYEQYF.

The chain has TRBV18 and TRBJ1-2; 7 bases are shared with TRBD1. V shed 3 bases, J shed 14 bases, and the junction held 15 bases outside the gene matches. This CDR3 contains 14 residues. The germline gives CDR1 KGHSH, CDR2 LQKENI. The CDR3 loop reads CASSPRQGSELWTF. CDR3 nucleotide sequence: TGTGCCAGCTCACCTAGACAGGGCTCTGAGTTGTGGACCTTC.

This CDR3 is CASSLVSSWEAGYTF. DNA of the CDR3: TGTGCCAGCAGCTTAGTATCTTCATGGGAGGCTGGCTACACCTTC. The chain couples TRBV7-2 to TRBJ1-2; D gene ambiguous. V was clipped by 1 base and J by 7 bases, with 16 bases between them. Germline CDR1 reads SGHTA; CDR2 reads FQGNSA. The CDR3 sequence is 15 residues long.

The rearrangement uses TRBV5-5 and TRBJ1-4; a possible D gene is TRBD1 (6 bases). The length of the CDR3 is 14 residues. V dropped 3 bases and J dropped 4 bases, with 10 bases sitting between them. The germline V gene has CDR1 SGHKS and CDR2 YYEKEE (reference sequence). DNA for the CDR3: TGTGCCAGCAGCTCCGGACAGTTTAATGAAAAACTGTTTTTT. It translates to CASSSGQFNEKLFF. The whole variable domain, remainder taken from reference TRBV5-5 and TRBJ1-4, is DAGVTQSPTHLIKTRGQQVTLRCSPISGHKSVSWYQQVLGQGPQFIFQYYEKEERGRGNFPDRFSARQFPNYSSELNVNALLLGDSALYLCASSSGQFNEKLFFGSGTQLSVL.

This chain links TRBV30 with TRBJ1-3, with D possibly being TRBD1 (6 bases). Germline V lookup: CDR1 GTSNPN, CDR2 SVGIG (reference sequence). Trimming left V 0 bases short and J 6 bases short, with 9 bases between. This CDR3 is built from 13 residues. CDR3 region: CAWSVSGENTIYF. The CDR3 bases are TGTGCCTGGAGTGTATCAGGGGAAAACACCATATATTTT.

J is TRBJ2-7 and V is TRBV29-1, with unresolved D. The CDR3 totals 12 residues. The germline V and J ends were trimmed by 4 bases and 5 bases, with 12 bases remaining between them. Per germline, CDR1 SQVTM and CDR2 ANQGSEA. CDR3 nucleotide sequence: TGCAGCGTTGCCCTCCCAGGCAACGAGCAGTACTTC. Translating it yields CSVALPGNEQYF.

The V gene is TRBV7-2, the J gene TRBJ2-5; 7 bases agree with TRBD1. Germline CDR1 reads SGHTA; CDR2 reads FQGNSA. The CDR3 consists of 14 residues. V shed 5 bases and J 4 bases; nucleotides not matched to a gene: 7. DNA for the CDR3: TGTGCCAGCAGCGCCTCAGGGGGAGCAGAGACCCAGTACTTC. This encodes CASSASGGAETQYF. The full variable domain, completed using reference TRBV7-2 and TRBJ2-5, is GAGVSQSPSNKVTEKGKDVELRCDPISGHTALYWYRQSLGQGLEFLIYFQGNSAPDKSGLPSDRFSAERTGGSVSTLTIQRTQQEDSAVYLCASSASGGAETQYFGPGTRLLVL.

V is TRBV5-1 and J is TRBJ1-4; TRBD1 matches at 7 bases. The CDR3 length is 15 residues. Looked up from germline, CDR1 is SGHRS and CDR2 is YFSETQ. V was clipped by 5 bases and J by 4 bases; unmatched bases: 8. This CDR3 is CASRPGTELNEKLFF. The CDR3 bases are TGCGCCAGCAGACCCGGGACAGAACTTAATGAAAAACTGTTTTTT.

This clone has only one observation. This sequence joins TRBV5-1 and TRBJ1-5; TRBD1 matches 9 bases. From germline, CDR1 is SGHRS and CDR2 YFSETQ. Unmatched junction bases numbered 8, after V lost 4 bases and J lost 6 bases. The CDR3 is 15 residues long. The CDR3 is CASSRTGERAQPQHF. For the CDR3, the DNA is TGCGCCAGCAGCAGGACAGGGGAGAGGGCTCAGCCCCAGCATTTT.

This clone has a single count. This chain links TRBV9 with TRBJ2-1; 9 nucleotides agree with TRBD2. V was pared by 0 bases and J by 5 bases, with 12 bases of the junction left unmatched. The CDR3 totals 18 residues. From germline, CDR1 is SGDLS and CDR2 YYNGEE. CDR3 sequence reads: CASSVAGGLASGDNEQFF. The CDR3 nucleotides are TGTGCCAGCAGCGTAGCGGGGGGATTGGCTAGCGGGGACAATGAGCAGTTCTTC.

This sequence joins TRBV9 and TRBJ2-1, with 13 bases fitting TRBD2. The CDR3 has 14 amino acids. Germline V CDR1 and CDR2: SGDLS, YYNGEE. The trim removed 3 bases at V and 10 bases at J, leaving 4 bases unmatched. The CDR3 bases are TGTGCCAGCAGCGACCAGGGACTAGCGGGGGAGCAGTTCTTC. Translating gives CASSDQGLAGEQFF. The full variable domain, completed using reference TRBV9 and TRBJ2-1, is DSGVTQTPKHLITATGQRVTLRCSPRSGDLSVYWYQQSLDQGLQFLIQYYNGEERAKGNILERFSAQQFPDLHSELNLSSLELGDSALYFCASSDQGLAGEQFFGPGTRLTVL.

The genes are TRBV20-1 and TRBJ2-1; D is possibly TRBD1 (5 bases). This CDR3 spans 11 amino acids. The germline V gene encodes CDR1 DFQATT and CDR2 SNEGSKA (reference sequence). CDR3 in amino acids: CIGYRNNEQFF. In nucleotides, the CDR3 is TGCATCGGATACAGGAACAATGAGCAGTTCTTC.

This sequence joins TRBV7-3 and TRBJ2-1, with 7 bases lining up with TRBD2. The CDR3 length is 15 residues. Trimming cost V 5 bases and J 8 bases; bases outside gene matches: 12. Germline V lookup: CDR1 SGHTA, CDR2 FQGTGA. The CDR3 DNA follows: TGTGCCAGCAGCCCATACTCCTCTAGCGGCGATGAGCAGTTCTTC. Its protein product is CASSPYSSSGDEQFF. Filled out from reference TRBV7-3 and TRBJ2-1, the complete variable domain reads GAGVSQTPSNKVTEKGKYVELRCDPISGHTALYWYRQSLGQGPEFLIYFQGTGAADDSGLPNDRFFAVRPEGSVSTLKIQRTERGDSAVYLCASSPYSSSGDEQFFGPGTRLTVL.

The chain is built from TRBV24-1 and TRBJ2-1; 9 bases agree with TRBD1. CDR1 is KGHDR, CDR2 SFDVKD, per germline. This CDR3 is 19 amino acids long. V shed 4 bases and J 0 bases; nucleotides not matched to a gene: 12. This CDR3 reads CATSDPLPGQGPSYNEQFF. For the CDR3, the DNA is TGTGCCACCAGTGACCCGCTACCGGGACAGGGACCCTCCTACAATGAGCAGTTCTTC.

The chain recombines TRBV15 with TRBJ2-7, with TRBD1 matching over 7 bases. The length of the CDR3 is 12 residues. V shed 8 bases, J shed 3 bases, and the junction held 4 bases outside the gene matches. Looked up from germline, CDR1 is LNHNV and CDR2 is YYDKDF (reference sequence). CDR3 loop: CATFRDSYEQYF. The CDR3, as DNA: TGTGCCACCTTCCGGGACAGCTACGAGCAGTACTTC.